The present T cell receptor (beta chain) was sequenced within a study of T cell responses to AZD1222 COVID-19 vaccine. Measured with immunoSEQ multiplex PCR; TCRdb has only the in-frame clones, and not every one. The sample yields fewer than 110,000 clones, around 90% seen once. General study points: Only after the peak T cell response were repertoires sampled. The study found Spike-specific TCR breadth and depth rose after two AZD1222 doses. The study reported that nearly half of spike-specific TCRs target unmutated variant regions. It should be noted that donors were predominantly white British and more often female, and clonal diversity was possibly underestimated.

A word on this clone: What it binds is not known.

There are 12 residues in the CDR3. V lost 2 bases to trimming and J lost 3 bases, with 5 bases between them. Germline CDR1 and CDR2: MDHEN and SYDVKM. The sample here was peripheral blood, taken on day 0 of AZD1222 vaccination. V and J are TRBV28 and TRBJ2-7, with D unresolved. This sequence was found in an adult in good health. CDR3 sequence reads: CASSLTNYEQYF. The CDR3 DNA is TGTGCCAGCAGTTTAACCAACTACGAGCAGTACTTC. The full variable domain, in which reference TRBV28 and TRBJ2-7 provide the parts outside the CDR3, is DVKVTQSSRYLVKRTGEKVFLECVQDMDHENMFWYRQDPGLGLRLIYFSYDVKMKEKGDIPEGYSVSREKKERFSLILESASTNQTSMYLCASSLTNYEQYFGPGTRLTVT.